This T cell receptor beta chain was captured by sequencing in a study of cytomegalovirus exposure and HLA in healthy donors. Findings and limits, study-wide: On later analysis, the bulk of CMV-associated TCR beta chains appeared to be HLA-restricted.

With respect to this clone: As yet, its antigen is unknown.

The CDR3 sequence is 14 residues long. V was shortened by 2 bases and J by 4 bases, with 8 bases between the two germline ends. Looked up from germline, CDR1 is ENHRY and CDR2 is SYGVKD. The PCR used 60 Vbeta and 13 Jbeta primers. The method was immunoSEQ multiplex PCR; TCRdb's version includes in-frame clones alone and lacks a portion of them. The sample yields over 150,000 clones, over 65% seen once. The chain links TRBV10-3 to TRBJ2-2; D ambiguous. The TCR sequence derives from a woman aged 60 to 75 in good health and CMV-seropositive. The material sequenced was PBMCs. DNA for the CDR3: TGTGCCATCAGTGAGCTAGGTCCCACCGGGGAGCTGTTTTTT. This encodes CAISELGPTGELFF.